The next 26 T cell receptor beta chains were all read from a single sample in a study of Graves' ophthalmopathy and Graves' hyperthyroidism. Investigators amplified TCR beta CDR3 regions from RNA transcripts. An initial RT-PCR round employing HTBI primers preceded a second-round multiplex PCR. TCRdb processed the multiplex PCR reads anew with MiXCR; each CDR3 protein has one entry. The table lists over 500,000 distinct CDR3 sequences, approximately 22% of them singletons. Sequenced material: peripheral blood. The receptors derive from a woman between 18 and 29 years old with stable Graves' hyperthyroidism. Some clones in this sample may be carry-over from other donors' samples.

This clonotype came up many times. The V and J genes are TRBV7-8 and TRBJ2-4, with TRBD2 as a possible D gene (5 bases). The CDR3 is made up of 13 amino acids. Germline values: CDR1 SGHVS, CDR2 FQNEAQ. The germline V and J ends were trimmed by 0 bases and 7 bases, with 7 bases remaining between them. For the CDR3, the DNA is TGTGCCAGCAGCTTAGCGCGGGCGAACATTCAGTACTTC. Its translation is CASSLARANIQYF.

The table lists this clonotype with a count of one. V gene TRBV13 combines with J gene TRBJ1-2; D might be TRBD1 (5 bases). Germline V gene lookup returns CDR1 PRHDT and CDR2 FYEKMQ (reference sequence). This CDR3 is built from 12 residues. Deletions cut 5 bases from V and 14 bases from J, with 18 bases between. The CDR3 DNA follows: TGTGCCAGCAGCCAGGACATCGGCGGAGAGACCTTC. Translated: CASSQDIGGETF.

Regarding this clonotype: A much more abundant neighbour one base away suggests this may be a read error. The rearrangement links TRBV6-1 to TRBJ2-2; D may be TRBD1 or TRBD2 (5 bases each). Germline values: CDR1 MNHNS, CDR2 SASEGT. The CDR3 has 15 amino acids. This CDR3 is CASSRGLLNTGELCF. CDR3 DNA sequence: TGTGCCAGCAGTAGGGGCCTTCTGAACACCGGGGAGCTGTGTTTT.

The chain couples TRBV28 to TRBJ1-6, with D unresolved. The ends were cut back, 3 bases at V and 3 bases at J, with 9 bases in the middle. Germline V CDR1 and CDR2: MDHEN, SYDVKM. The CDR3 loop spans 15 amino acids. CDR3 protein: CASSFAGNYNSPLHF. The DNA for the CDR3 is TGTGCCAGCAGTTTTGCGGGGAACTATAATTCACCCCTCCACTTT.

The rearrangement joins TRBV19 to TRBJ2-7; D not resolved. The CDR3 has 14 amino acids. The ends were cut back, 8 bases at V and 3 bases at J, with 17 bases in the middle. From germline, CDR1 is LNHDA and CDR2 SQIVND (reference sequence). The CDR3 spells CASSEQTMGYEQYF. In nucleotides, the CDR3 is TGTGCCAGTTCGGAACAGACAATGGGCTACGAGCAGTACTTC.

This clonotype appeared many times. The chain employs TRBV6-4 and TRBJ1-1; D uncertain. The CDR3 totals 13 residues. V was shortened by 6 bases and J by 5 bases, with 13 bases between the two germline ends. The germline V gene encodes CDR1 MRHNA and CDR2 SNTAGT. The CDR3 protein is CASRNERCTEAFF. The CDR3 bases are TGTGCCAGCAGAAATGAAAGATGTACTGAAGCTTTCTTT.

V usage is TRBV18 and J usage is TRBJ1-2; TRBD1 is a possible D gene (6 bases). This CDR3 spans 14 amino acids. Trimming cost V 5 bases and J 4 bases, with 14 bases left between them. Germline CDR1 is KGHSH and CDR2 is LQKENI. CDR3 in amino acids: CASSSGTSFYGYTF. CDR3 nucleotide sequence: TGTGCCAGCTCAAGCGGGACATCCTTCTATGGCTACACCTTC.

Here the CDR3 reads CASSFGARGHEQYF. Written as DNA, the CDR3 is TGTGCCAGCAGTTTTGGTGCGAGGGGGCACGAGCAGTACTTC. V and J are TRBV12-3 or TRBV12-4 and TRBJ2-7, with 7 positions matching TRBD1. Unmatched junction bases numbered 7, after V lost 3 bases and J lost 5 bases. CDR3 length: 14 amino acids.

This clonotype was counted a single time. The chain employs TRBV4-2 and TRBJ1-1; a possible D gene is TRBD1 (5 bases). Germline assignment: CDR1 LGHNA and CDR2 YNFKEQ. V gave up 4 bases and J gave up 4 bases, with 19 bases separating them. The CDR3 consists of 16 residues. Here the CDR3 reads CASSLISGARATEAFF. The CDR3 nucleotides read TGTGCCAGCAGCCTCATCTCCGGGGCCCGAGCCACTGAAGCTTTCTTT.

This clonotype was observed many times. The CDR3 DNA is TGTGCCAGCAGCTCTCGGGACAAAGTCTACGAGCAGTACTTC. It specifies CASSSRDKVYEQYF. The chain has TRBV13 and TRBJ2-7, with D tentatively TRBD1 (6 bases). CDR1 is PRHDT and CDR2 is FYEKMQ in the germline V gene (reference sequence). Trimming stripped 4 bases from V and 3 bases from J, with 13 bases between. The CDR3 sequence is 14 residues long.

The chain carries TRBV6-5 and TRBJ1-2, with no clear D. The germline V gene has CDR1 MNHEY and CDR2 SVGAGI. The ends were cut back, 2 bases at V and 0 bases at J, with 10 bases in the middle. CDR3 size: 15 residues. The CDR3 loop reads CASSYVDTPNYGYTF. CDR3 in DNA: TGTGCCAGCAGTTACGTAGACACTCCTAACTATGGCTACACCTTC.

This clonotype was picked up many times. This chain joins TRBV28 and TRBJ2-2; TRBD1 might be the D (5 bases). In germline, CDR1 is MDHEN, CDR2 SYDVKM. The CDR3 has 15 residues. V was clipped by 4 bases and J by 3 bases, with 12 bases between them. The CDR3 bases are TGTGCCAGCAGTTCCAGGGTCAGATACACCGGGGAGCTGTTTTTT. The encoded protein is CASSSRVRYTGELFF.

In this sample, this clonotype turned up many times. The chain joins TRBV20-1 to TRBJ2-1; 8 bases are shared with TRBD2. This CDR3 is 12 amino acids long. J gave up 4 bases and V 7 bases, and 3 bases lay outside the gene matches. Germline CDR1 and CDR2: DFQATT and SNEGSKA (reference sequence). CDR3 region: CSGGRHYNEQFF. The CDR3 DNA reads TGCAGTGGCGGGAGGCATTACAATGAGCAGTTCTTC.

This clonotype was seen ten or more times. The V call is TRBV10-3, the J call TRBJ1-1; 9 bases match TRBD1. V dropped 6 bases and J dropped 4; count of bases not matched to a gene: 12. This CDR3 contains 16 residues. CDR1 is ENHRY and CDR2 is SYGVKD in the germline V gene. CDR3 nucleotides: TGTGCCATCAGCCTCAGACAGGGGGGTGTCGGCACTGAAGCTTTCTTT. This sequence encodes CAISLRQGGVGTEAFF.

A word on this clonotype: Germline is not matched at one junction end, which may reflect a read error. The chain links TRBV4-1 to TRBJ2-7; 7 bases match TRBD1. This CDR3 has 16 residues. Germline lookup yields CDR1 MGHRA and CDR2 YSYEKL. The CDR3 is CASGQGRQGVSYEQYF. The CDR3 coding sequence is TGCGCCAGCGGCCAAGGGCGGCAGGGGGTCTCCTACGAGCAGTACTTC.

This clonotype was counted many times. The gene calls are TRBV15 and TRBJ1-1, with 8 bases aligning to TRBD1. CDR3 length equals 15 residues. From germline, CDR1 is LNHNV and CDR2 YYDKDF (reference sequence). The J segment lost 1 base and the V segment lost 3 bases, leaving 4 bases of the junction unmatched. CDR3 residues: CATSSRQGKNTEAFF. Here the CDR3 DNA reads TGTGCCACCAGCAGCAGACAGGGGAAGAACACTGAAGCTTTCTTT.

This clonotype showed up many times. The chain recombines TRBV28 with TRBJ2-5; TRBD2 matches at 13 bases. The V segment lost 9 bases and the J segment 5 bases; nucleotides outside the gene matches: 6. The germline V gene has CDR1 MDHEN and CDR2 SYDVKM. This CDR3 is 14 amino acids long. The CDR3 reads CARTSGRLGETQYF. The CDR3 DNA sequence: TGTGCCAGGACTAGCGGGAGGTTGGGGGAGACCCAGTACTTC.

This clonotype was seen at least ten times. This chain links TRBV11-2 with TRBJ1-1; TRBD1 might be the D (5 bases). V was clipped by 4 bases and J by 1 base, with 13 bases between them. This CDR3 spans 15 amino acids. The germline V gene has CDR1 SGHAT and CDR2 FQNNGV. CDR3 in DNA: TGTGCCAGCAGCTACGTCCGGGACGGGAACACTGAAGCTTTCTTT. Its protein product is CASSYVRDGNTEAFF.

V usage is TRBV6-1 and J usage is TRBJ1-1; D remains unclear. CDR1 MNHNS and CDR2 SASEGT come from the germline V gene. The CDR3 is 14 residues long. The V end was cut by 6 bases, the J end by 1 base, with 12 bases between. The CDR3 DNA reads as TGTGCCAGCAGGAAGATGGGAGCGAACACTGAAGCTTTCTTT. Protein: CASRKMGANTEAFF.

This chain joins TRBV19 and TRBJ2-7; no definite D call. Germline V gives CDR1 LNHDA, CDR2 SQIVND (reference sequence). The CDR3 contains 13 residues. V lost 4 bases to trimming and J lost 10 bases, with 17 bases between them. CDR3 bases: TGTGCCAGTAGTACCCTAAGGAAGGAGAGACAGTACTTC. Residues: CASSTLRKERQYF.

The CDR3 nucleotides read TGTGCCAGCAGTTTATTCAGCCAAGAGACCCAGTACTTC. It is translated as CASSLFSQETQYF. The chain has TRBV27 and TRBJ2-5; D ambiguous. The CDR3 extends over 13 amino acids. Trimming took off 1 base at V and 1 base at J, with 4 bases between the two ends. The V gene's germline CDR1 is MNHEY and CDR2 SMNVEV (reference sequence).

This clonotype was counted only a few times. The chain links TRBV7-6 to TRBJ2-2; possibly TRBD2 for D (5 bases). V shed 6 bases and J shed 7 bases, with 15 bases lying between them. The CDR3 has 14 residues. Germline CDR1 SGHVS, CDR2 FNYEAQ. CDR3 in amino acids: CASSSELASGELFF. For the CDR3, the DNA is TGTGCCAGCAGTTCCGAGTTAGCGAGCGGGGAGCTGTTTTTT.

This clonotype occurred many times. This chain connects TRBV7-8 to TRBJ2-7; D unresolved. Looked up from germline, CDR1 is SGHVS and CDR2 is FQNEAQ. Trimming stripped 5 bases from V and 4 bases from J, with 12 bases between. CDR3 length: 13 amino acids. The CDR3 DNA reads as TGTGCCAGCAGCCCCCTCCGGAGTTACGAGCAGTACTTC. Protein product: CASSPLRSYEQYF.

The chain joins TRBV7-2 to TRBJ2-2; D is unclear. The CDR3 loop spans 15 amino acids. The V end was cut by 5 bases, the J end by 6 bases, with 16 bases between. Germline V gene sequence: CDR1 SGHTA, CDR2 FQGNSA. The CDR3 region is CASSATPFSSGELFF. CDR3 nucleotides: TGTGCCAGCAGCGCCACTCCGTTTAGCTCCGGGGAGCTGTTTTTT.

This clonotype occurred many times. As DNA, the CDR3 is TGTGCCAGCAGTAAGGGACAGGGCAACACCGGGGAGCTGTTTTTT. Its protein is CASSKGQGNTGELFF. The chain uses TRBV6-1 and TRBJ2-2; 9 bases are shared with TRBD1. Germline-derived CDR1 and CDR2 are MNHNS and SASEGT. V was pared by 5 bases and J by 2 bases, with 3 bases of the junction left unmatched. This CDR3 contains 15 residues.

This rearrangement joins TRBV12-3 or TRBV12-4 to TRBJ2-6; TRBD1 matches at 11 bases. CDR3 length: 18 residues. V lost 4 bases and J lost 0; bases outside the gene matches: 5. The CDR3 reads CASSSGTGGHSGANVLTF. The CDR3, as DNA: TGTGCCAGCAGTTCCGGGACAGGGGGACACTCTGGGGCCAACGTCCTGACTTTC.